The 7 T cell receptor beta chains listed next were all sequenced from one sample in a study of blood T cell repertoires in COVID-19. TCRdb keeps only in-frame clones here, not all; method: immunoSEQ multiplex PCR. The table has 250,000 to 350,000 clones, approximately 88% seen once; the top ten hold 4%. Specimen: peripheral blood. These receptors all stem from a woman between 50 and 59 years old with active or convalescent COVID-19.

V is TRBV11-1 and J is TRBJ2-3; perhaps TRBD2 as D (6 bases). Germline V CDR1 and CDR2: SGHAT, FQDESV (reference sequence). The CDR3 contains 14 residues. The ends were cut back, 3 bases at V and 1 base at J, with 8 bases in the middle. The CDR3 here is CASSLEGRTDTQYF. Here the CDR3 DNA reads TGTGCCAGCAGCTTGGAGGGGCGCACAGATACGCAGTATTTT.

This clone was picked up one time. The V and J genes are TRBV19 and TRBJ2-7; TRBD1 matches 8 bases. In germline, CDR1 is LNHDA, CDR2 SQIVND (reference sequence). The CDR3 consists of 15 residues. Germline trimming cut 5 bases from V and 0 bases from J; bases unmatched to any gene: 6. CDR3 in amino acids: CASSLRQGTSYEQYF. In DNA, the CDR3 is TGTGCCAGTAGTCTCCGACAGGGGACCTCCTACGAGCAGTACTTC.

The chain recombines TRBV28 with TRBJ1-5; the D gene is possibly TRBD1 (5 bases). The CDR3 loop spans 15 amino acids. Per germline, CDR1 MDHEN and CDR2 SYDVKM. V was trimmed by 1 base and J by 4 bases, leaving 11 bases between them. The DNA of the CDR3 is TGTGCCAGCAGTTTATCCACAGGCCCTAATCAGCCCCAGCATTTT. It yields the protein CASSLSTGPNQPQHF. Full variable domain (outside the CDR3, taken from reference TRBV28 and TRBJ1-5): DVKVTQSSRYLVKRTGEKVFLECVQDMDHENMFWYRQDPGLGLRLIYFSYDVKMKEKGDIPEGYSVSREKKERFSLILESASTNQTSMYLCASSLSTGPNQPQHFGDGTRLSIL.

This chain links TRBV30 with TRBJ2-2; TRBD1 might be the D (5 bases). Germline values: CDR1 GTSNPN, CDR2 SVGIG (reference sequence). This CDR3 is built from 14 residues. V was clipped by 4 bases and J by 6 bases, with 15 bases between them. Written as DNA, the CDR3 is TGTGCCTGGAAGAGACAGATACTCTCCGGGGAGCTGTTTTTT. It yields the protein CAWKRQILSGELFF.

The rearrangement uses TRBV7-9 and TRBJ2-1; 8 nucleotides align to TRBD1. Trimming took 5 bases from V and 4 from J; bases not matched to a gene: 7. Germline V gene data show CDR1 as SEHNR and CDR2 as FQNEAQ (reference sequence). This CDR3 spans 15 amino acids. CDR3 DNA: TGTGCCAGCAGCACAGACAGGGGACTTTACAATGAGCAGTTCTTC. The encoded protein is CASSTDRGLYNEQFF.

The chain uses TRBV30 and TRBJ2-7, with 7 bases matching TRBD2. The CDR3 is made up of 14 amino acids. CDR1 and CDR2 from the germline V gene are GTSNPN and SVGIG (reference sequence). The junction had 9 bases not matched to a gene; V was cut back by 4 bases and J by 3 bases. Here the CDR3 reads CAWTKGRAVYEQYF. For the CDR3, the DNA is TGTGCCTGGACCAAGGGGAGGGCCGTCTACGAGCAGTACTTC.

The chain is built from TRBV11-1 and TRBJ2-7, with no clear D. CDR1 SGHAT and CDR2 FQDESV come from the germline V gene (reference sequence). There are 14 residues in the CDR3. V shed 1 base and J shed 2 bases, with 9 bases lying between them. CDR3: CASSLGPRTYEQYF. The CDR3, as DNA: TGTGCCAGCAGCTTAGGTCCTAGGACCTACGAGCAGTACTTC.